There are many counts of the clone carrying this T cell receptor beta chain. The antigen is not known. The entry originates in a study of T cells in Graves' hyperthyroidism and ophthalmopathy. General study points: Blood also held most thyroid clonotypes expanded beyond 0.001. Ophthalmopathy was predicted by the model a median of approximately 6.6 months ahead of onset.

This CDR3 spans 12 amino acids. Germline CDR1 and CDR2: MNHEY and SMNVEV (reference sequence). V gave up 2 bases and J gave up 8 bases, with 9 bases separating them. The CDR3 regions of TCR beta were amplified from RNA transcripts. RT-PCR in the first round (using the HTBI primer set) targeted the TCR CDR3. A single record per CDR3 protein comes from TCRdb applying MiXCR to the multiplex PCR reads. The sample has about 330,000 distinct CDR3 sequences, approximately 14% seen once. Clinicians diagnosed patients from clinical symptoms, serum thyroxine and TRAb, thyroid ultrasound and orbital computed tomography.

The V gene is TRBV27, the J gene TRBJ1-1; no firm D call. Sequencing was carried out using blood. This TCR derives from a woman between 40 and 55 years old with Graves' ophthalmopathy. CDR3 sequence: CASSLIGSEAFF. In DNA, the CDR3 is TGTGCCAGCAGTTTAATAGGGAGCGAAGCTTTCTTT.